Listed below are T cell receptor beta chains from one sample, sequenced in a study of human T cells and chemical hapten exposure. MiXCR, run by TCRdb on the RACE reads, gives a single entry per CDR3 protein. The sample yields 150,000 to 200,000 distinct CDR3 sequences, almost 30% seen once. This specimen consisted of whole blood, obtained in connection with sensitization to the hapten diphenylcyclopropenone (DPC). These TCRs come from a woman in her twenties or thirties with alopecia areata. Some clones in this sample may be carry-over from other donors' samples. CDR3s include the opening cysteine and the closing phenylalanine or tryptophan. D genes are given only for firm matches. A row's size may be missing; if present it is once, few, many or a size class.

v_gene,d_gene,j_gene,abundance,CDR3aa,CDR3nt
TRBV30,TRBD1,TRBJ2-7,.,CAWTPGTGRTDEQYF,TGTGCCTGGACCCCCGGGACAGGGCGAACCGACGAGCAGTACTTC
TRBV28,.,TRBJ1-2,many,CASSANRGGGYGYTF,TGTGCCAGCAGTGCGAATAGGGGCGGCGGCTATGGCTACACCTTC
TRBV29-1,.,TRBJ1-4,.,CSVVTGPSEKLFF,TGCAGCGTGGTGACAGGACCCAGTGAAAAACTGTTTTTT
TRBV11-2,TRBD2,TRBJ2-1,.,CASRSPPGLDNYNEQFF,TGTGCCAGCAGATCTCCTCCGGGACTAGATAACTACAATGAGCAGTTCTTC
TRBV28,.,TRBJ1-5,few,CASSWEGRQPQHF,TGTGCCAGCAGTTGGGAGGGCAGACAGCCCCAGCATTTT
TRBV20-1,.,TRBJ2-1,many,CSAYGTSPYNEQFF,TGCAGTGCTTACGGGACTTCCCCCTACAATGAGCAGTTCTTC
TRBV7-2,TRBD1,TRBJ1-1,.,CASSSYRGTEAFF,TGTGCCAGCAGCTCATACAGGGGAACTGAAGCTTTCTTT
TRBV11-2,TRBD1,TRBJ1-1,.,CASSSRRGAVNTEAFF,TGTGCCAGCAGCTCACGCAGGGGGGCCGTGAACACTGAAGCTTTCTTT
TRBV4-1,TRBD2,TRBJ2-1,.,CASSQGGRGINEQFF,TGCGCCAGCAGCCAAGGCGGGAGAGGGATCAATGAGCAGTTCTTC
TRBV3-1,.,TRBJ2-5,.,CASSLTGGSRTVTQYF,TGTGCCAGCAGCCTAACGGGGGGCAGTAGGACGGTGACCCAGTACTTC
TRBV29-1,TRBD1,TRBJ1-1,.,CSAHDRGTEAFF,TGCAGCGCTCATGACAGGGGCACTGAAGCTTTCTTT
TRBV20-1,TRBD1,TRBJ2-5,few,CSAPRATGVKETQYF,TGCAGTGCCCCCCGGGCGACAGGGGTAAAAGAGACCCAGTACTTC
TRBV28,TRBD1,TRBJ1-2,few,CASSTTGAAYGYTF,TGTGCCAGCAGCACTACAGGGGCGGCCTATGGCTACACCTTC
TRBV5-4,TRBD1,TRBJ1-1,.,CASSLMGQMNTEAFF,TGTGCCAGCAGCTTAATGGGACAGATGAACACTGAAGCTTTCTTT
TRBV4-2,.,TRBJ1-5,.,CASSQDEGNQPQHF,TGTGCCAGCAGCCAAGATGAGGGAAATCAGCCCCAGCATTTT
TRBV20-1,TRBD1,TRBJ2-7,.,CSAPGTGGYEQYF,TGCAGTGCGCCCGGGACAGGGGGTTACGAGCAGTACTTC
TRBV12-3/TRBV12-4,TRBD1,TRBJ1-4,.,CASSSLPGQGEEKLFF,TGTGCCAGCAGTTCTCTCCCGGGACAGGGTGAGGAAAAACTGTTTTTT
TRBV20-1,TRBD1,TRBJ1-1,many,CSASRGGTEAFF,TGCAGTGCTAGCAGGGGGGGAACTGAAGCTTTCTTT
TRBV6-1,TRBD2,TRBJ2-1,few,CASSEPGLAGGPFKFF,TGTGCCAGCAGTGAGCCAGGACTAGCGGGGGGGCCTTTCAAGTTCTTC
TRBV28,.,TRBJ1-3,.,CASSFSSSGNTIYF,TGTGCCAGCAGTTTCTCTAGCTCTGGAAACACCATATATTTT
TRBV7-2,.,TRBJ2-5,few,CASSLLGSGQETQYF,TGTGCCAGCAGCTTATTGGGATCGGGCCAAGAGACCCAGTACTTC
TRBV24-1,.,TRBJ2-2,.,CATSGPLAGELFF,TGTGCCACCAGTGGCCCGCTAGCCGGGGAGCTGTTTTTT
TRBV9,TRBD1,TRBJ2-5,few,CASSLGQGQETQYF,TGTGCCAGCAGTCTTGGACAGGGCCAAGAGACCCAGTACTTC
TRBV6-5,.,TRBJ2-5,.,CASSYSPDPQGTQYF,TGTGCCAGCAGTTACTCGCCAGACCCACAAGGGACCCAGTACTTC
TRBV29-1,.,TRBJ1-1,few,CSAGGAYDTEAFF,TGCAGCGCCGGGGGGGCTTATGACACTGAAGCTTTCTTT
TRBV10-1,.,TRBJ2-3,few,CASSDSLRDTQYF,TGCGCCAGCAGTGACTCGCTGCGGGATACGCAGTATTTT
TRBV29-1,TRBD1,TRBJ2-3,.,CSVRQGSRGDTQYF,TGCAGCGTACGACAGGGGTCTCGGGGAGATACGCAGTATTTT
TRBV5-1,TRBD1,TRBJ1-1,.,CASSLRTGLQGTEAFF,TGCGCCAGCAGCCTCCGGACAGGACTACAAGGGACTGAAGCTTTCTTT
TRBV4-1,TRBD2,TRBJ2-7,.,CASSAGLAGVGEQYF,TGCGCCAGCAGCGCAGGACTAGCGGGAGTTGGTGAGCAGTACTTC
TRBV20-1,.,TRBJ1-1,.,CSAGKGFF,TGCAGTGCTGGAAAGGGTTTCTTT
TRBV30,TRBD1,TRBJ2-7,few,CAWSVWPQTGAGEQYF,TGTGCCTGGAGTGTTTGGCCCCAGACAGGGGCGGGCGAGCAGTACTTC